The 26 T cell receptor beta chains below come from one sample, sequenced in a study of T cell repertoires in cytomegalovirus infection. TCRdb called the reads again in MiXCR, with one record for every CDR3 protein. The repertoire holds roughly 140,000 distinct CDR3 sequences, with around 24% as singletons. Material: PBMCs. These receptors were taken from a human donor in good health (CMV status not recorded). Some clones in this sample may be carry-over from other donors' samples.

Ten or more counts support this clonotype. V and J are TRBV12-3 or TRBV12-4 and TRBJ2-3, with TRBD2 matching over 8 bases. The CDR3 consists of 14 residues. V was clipped by 6 bases and J by 1 base; unmatched bases: 3. The CDR3 DNA reads TGTGCCAGCAGCTTTAGCGGGGGCACAGATACGCAGTATTTT. Translation gives CASSFSGGTDTQYF.

This rearrangement joins TRBV20-1 to TRBJ2-7; 7 bases are a match to TRBD2. Germline-derived CDR1 and CDR2 are DFQATT and SNEGSKA (reference sequence). The CDR3 contains 12 residues. J was trimmed by 5 bases and V by 1 base; bases with no gene match: 2. Written as DNA, the CDR3 is TGCAGTGCTAGAGGCGGGGGACACGAGCAGTACTTC. Residues: CSARGGGHEQYF.

V and J are TRBV20-1 and TRBJ2-7, with 11 bases lining up with TRBD1. Germline CDR1 reads DFQATT; CDR2 reads SNEGSKA (reference sequence). With V trimmed by 4 bases and J by 5 bases, 7 bases remained unmatched. The CDR3 extends over 14 amino acids. This CDR3 reads CSATPGTGGNEQYF. CDR3 sequence (DNA): TGCAGTGCTACCCCCGGGACAGGGGGTAACGAGCAGTACTTC.

This clonotype was seen repeatedly, ten times or more. V gene TRBV7-2 combines with J gene TRBJ2-3; 8 bases fit TRBD2. This CDR3 comprises 16 residues. V dropped 5 bases and J dropped 7; count of bases not matched to a gene: 14. Germline values: CDR1 SGHTA, CDR2 FQGNSA. The CDR3 sequence is CASSPVGREGRNTQYF. In DNA, the CDR3 is TGTGCCAGCAGCCCCGTGGGCCGGGAGGGCCGGAATACGCAGTATTTT.

This clonotype was observed many times. This chain joins TRBV7-2 and TRBJ1-5; D possibly corresponds to TRBD1 (5 bases). The CDR3 totals 14 residues. Germline CDR1 and CDR2: SGHTA and FQGNSA. The V and J ends lost 3 bases and 7 bases respectively, with 13 bases between them. The CDR3 coding sequence is TGTGCCAGCAGCTTGGGGGGGATATGGCAGCCCCAGCATTTT. Protein sequence: CASSLGGIWQPQHF.

By its share, this clonotype is medium-sized. The genes are TRBV7-2 and TRBJ2-1, with no clear D. V lost 1 base and J lost 6, with 10 bases in between. The germline gives CDR1 SGHTA, CDR2 FQGNSA. The CDR3 contains 14 residues. CDR3 residues: CASSLVPTPNEQFF. DNA for the CDR3: TGTGCCAGCAGCTTAGTACCCACTCCCAATGAGCAGTTCTTC.

This clonotype was recorded at least ten times. This chain joins TRBV7-9 and TRBJ1-1; 8 bases agree with TRBD1. Germline V lookup: CDR1 SEHNR, CDR2 FQNEAQ (reference sequence). J was trimmed by 3 bases and V by 5 bases; bases with no gene match: 5. The CDR3 loop spans 14 amino acids. CDR3 nucleotides: TGTGCCAGCAGCAGACAGGGGTCAGACACTGAAGCTTTCTTT. Its translation: CASSRQGSDTEAFF.

This clonotype was recorded a few times. This chain connects TRBV3-1 to TRBJ1-5; no clear D. Germline V gene sequence: CDR1 LGHDT, CDR2 YNNKEL (reference sequence). The CDR3 extends over 14 amino acids. Trimming removed 1 base at V and 4 bases at J, with 8 bases between. The CDR3 loop reads CASSQANQNQPQHF. The CDR3 bases are TGTGCCAGCAGCCAAGCTAACCAGAATCAGCCCCAGCATTTT.

The sample holds a few counts of this clonotype. The chain carries TRBV7-2 and TRBJ2-5, with 12 bases identical to TRBD2. With 0 bases clipped from V and 2 bases from J, the junction kept 1 base outside the gene matches. Germline V gives CDR1 SGHTA, CDR2 FQGNSA. The CDR3 extends over 16 amino acids. The CDR3 DNA is TGTGCCAGCAGCTTAGCGCTAGCGGGGGGGCAAGAGACCCAGTACTTC. Translation gives CASSLALAGGQETQYF.

This chain connects TRBV6-2 or TRBV6-3 to TRBJ2-1, with 8 positions matching TRBD1. The CDR3 covers 14 residues. Germline V lookup: CDR1 MNHEY, CDR2 SVGEGT. J gave up 6 bases and V 5 bases, and 6 bases lay outside the gene matches. The CDR3 loop is CASSRQGSGNEQFF. In nucleotides, the CDR3 is TGTGCCAGCAGTCGACAGGGGAGCGGCAATGAGCAGTTCTTC.

The V call is TRBV27, the J call TRBJ2-7; 9 bases are shared with TRBD1. The CDR3 extends over 16 amino acids. Germline-derived CDR1 and CDR2 are MNHEY and SMNVEV (reference sequence). V gave up 6 bases and J gave up 3 bases; unmatched junction bases: 12. CDR3 region: CASSPLSGTGLYEQYF. The CDR3 nucleotides read TGTGCCAGCAGCCCCCTATCCGGGACAGGGCTCTACGAGCAGTACTTC.

Details on this clonotype: A read error is possible here, since a much larger clone lies one base away. The gene calls are TRBV7-3 and TRBJ1-5; a weak D match, TRBD1 (5 bases). Trimming removed 4 bases from V and 5 bases from J, with 9 bases in between. CDR3 length equals 13 residues. Germline CDR1 and CDR2: SGHTA and FQGTGA. The CDR3: CASSSDSDQPQHF. For the CDR3, the DNA is TGTGCCAGCAGCTCAGACAGTGATCAGCCCCAGCATTTT. Supplemented by reference TRBV7-3 and TRBJ1-5, the full variable domain reads GAGVSQTPSNKVTEKGKYVELRCDPISGHTALYWYRQSLGQGPEFLIYFQGTGAADDSGLPNDRFFAVRPEGSVSTLKIQRTERGDSAVYLCASSSDSDQPQHFGDGTRLSIL.

This clonotype occurred a few times. The chain employs TRBV29-1 and TRBJ1-2; D unclear. V gave up 3 bases and J gave up 7 bases, with 9 bases separating them. CDR1 is SQVTM, CDR2 ANQGSEA, per germline. The CDR3 totals 11 residues. In DNA, the CDR3 is TGCAGCGTTGATGGTGGCCTTGGCTACACCTTC. It yields the protein CSVDGGLGYTF.

This clonotype was seen only once. V and J are TRBV20-1 and TRBJ2-2; 8 bases match TRBD1. Germline CDR1 DFQATT, CDR2 SNEGSKA (reference sequence). Trimming removed 2 bases from V and 7 bases from J; junction bases left unmatched: 6. The CDR3 is 14 residues long. The CDR3 coding sequence is TGCAGTGCTAGACAGGGGGCGGAAGGCGGGGAGCTGTTTTTT. This gives the protein CSARQGAEGGELFF.

There are many counts of this clonotype. The rearrangement joins TRBV7-8 to TRBJ2-2, with no clear D. There are 11 residues in the CDR3. V lost 5 bases, J lost 9 bases, and 7 bases lay in between. Germline CDR1 reads SGHVS; CDR2 reads FQNEAQ. The CDR3, as DNA: TGTGCCAGCAGCGAAGCAAGGGAGCTGTTTTTT. It is translated as CASSEARELFF.

Only a few counts were recorded for this clonotype. The chain couples TRBV20-1 to TRBJ2-7; TRBD1 aligns across 11 bases. The CDR3 totals 16 residues. CDR1 and CDR2 (germline): DFQATT, SNEGSKA (reference sequence). Trimming took 2 bases from V and 3 from J; bases not matched to a gene: 9. The DNA for the CDR3 is TGCAGTGCTAGACACGACCCGGGACAGGGGGTCTACGAGCAGTACTTC. Translation: CSARHDPGQGVYEQYF.

V is TRBV7-8 and J is TRBJ2-1; D gene unclear. CDR3 length equals 13 residues. From germline, CDR1 is SGHVS and CDR2 FQNEAQ. Trimming took off 1 base at V and 7 bases at J, with 8 bases between the two ends. This chain's CDR3 is CASSLDLINEQFF. The CDR3 DNA reads TGTGCCAGCAGCTTAGATTTGATAAATGAGCAGTTCTTC.

This clonotype appeared many times. CDR3 DNA: TGTGCCAGCAGTTACTATTCGGGAGGGTCCTACAATGAGCAGTTCTTC. Encoded protein: CASSYYSGGSYNEQFF. The chain links TRBV6-2 or TRBV6-3 to TRBJ2-1, with 8 positions matching TRBD2. V lost 1 base and J lost 1; bases outside the gene matches: 3. Looked up from germline, CDR1 is MNHEY and CDR2 is SVGEGT. This CDR3 contains 16 residues.

This clonotype has ten or more counts. The rearrangement links TRBV19 to TRBJ2-7; 7 bases fit TRBD2. The V gene end was trimmed by 10 bases and the J gene end by 0 bases; junction bases not matched to a gene: 9. The germline V gene encodes CDR1 LNHDA and CDR2 SQIVND (reference sequence). This CDR3 is built from 14 residues. The CDR3 DNA reads as TGTGCCACTGCGACTAGCCCGAGCTCCTACGAGCAGTACTTC. This sequence encodes CATATSPSSYEQYF.

The CDR3 bases are TGTGCCAGCAGCTTAGGAGGAATGGTAGCGGAAAGGCAGTTCTTC. Its translation: CASSLGGMVAERQFF. The chain uses TRBV7-2 and TRBJ2-1, with D perhaps TRBD2 (6 bases). The V gene's germline CDR1 is SGHTA and CDR2 FQGNSA. Trimming removed 1 base at V and 12 bases at J, with 19 bases between. CDR3 length: 15 amino acids.

The chain is built from TRBV11-2 and TRBJ1-1, with D unclear. This CDR3 region has 14 residues. Trimming cost V 0 bases and J 11 bases, with 16 bases left between them. Germline V gene data show CDR1 as SGHAT and CDR2 as FQNNGV. CDR3 nucleotides: TGTGCCAGCAGCTTAGACGCCTCCCGCGGGTGGGCTTTCTTT. Its translation is CASSLDASRGWAFF.

This rearrangement joins TRBV9 to TRBJ1-3, with TRBD1 identical over 11 bases. In germline, CDR1 is SGDLS, CDR2 YYNGEE. The CDR3 has 16 amino acids. The J segment lost 2 bases and the V segment lost 4 bases, leaving 5 bases of the junction unmatched. The CDR3 spells CASSPGQGAPGNTIYF. In nucleotides, the CDR3 is TGTGCCAGCAGCCCCGGACAGGGGGCGCCTGGAAACACCATATATTTT.

This chain links TRBV7-2 with TRBJ1-4; TRBD1 matches at 9 bases. CDR1 SGHTA and CDR2 FQGNSA come from the germline V gene. CDR3 length: 15 amino acids. Unmatched junction bases numbered 8, after V lost 5 bases and J lost 7 bases. CDR3 in DNA: TGTGCCAGCAGCGAATCCCCGGGACAGGGTGAAAAACTGTTTTTT. It codes for CASSESPGQGEKLFF.

J is TRBJ2-1 and V is TRBV19; D is uncertain. V gave up 6 bases and J gave up 0 bases, with 12 bases separating them. Per the germline V gene, CDR1 is LNHDA and CDR2 is SQIVND (reference sequence). The CDR3 is 15 amino acids. The CDR3, as DNA: TGTGCCAGTAGGCCCCGTCAGAGCTCCTACAATGAGCAGTTCTTC. Protein: CASRPRQSSYNEQFF.

The chain recombines TRBV20-1 with TRBJ2-7, with a possible D match to TRBD1 (5 bases). V lost 0 bases and J 5 bases, leaving 14 bases between the germline ends. This CDR3 contains 14 residues. Germline-derived CDR1 and CDR2 are DFQATT and SNEGSKA (reference sequence). In DNA form, the CDR3 reads TGCAGTGCTAGAGATTCAGGGATAACCAACGAGCAGTACTTC. Translated: CSARDSGITNEQYF.

This clonotype appeared a few times. CDR3 sequence reads: CASSHPGQGTSGTPYNEQFF. The CDR3 region has the DNA TGTGCCAGCAGCCACCCGGGACAGGGAACTAGCGGGACCCCCTACAATGAGCAGTTCTTC. The chain recombines TRBV7-2 with TRBJ2-1, with a weak D call TRBD2 (10 bases). The CDR3 loop spans 20 amino acids. Trimming removed 5 bases at V and 2 bases at J, with 28 bases between. Per germline, CDR1 SGHTA and CDR2 FQGNSA.